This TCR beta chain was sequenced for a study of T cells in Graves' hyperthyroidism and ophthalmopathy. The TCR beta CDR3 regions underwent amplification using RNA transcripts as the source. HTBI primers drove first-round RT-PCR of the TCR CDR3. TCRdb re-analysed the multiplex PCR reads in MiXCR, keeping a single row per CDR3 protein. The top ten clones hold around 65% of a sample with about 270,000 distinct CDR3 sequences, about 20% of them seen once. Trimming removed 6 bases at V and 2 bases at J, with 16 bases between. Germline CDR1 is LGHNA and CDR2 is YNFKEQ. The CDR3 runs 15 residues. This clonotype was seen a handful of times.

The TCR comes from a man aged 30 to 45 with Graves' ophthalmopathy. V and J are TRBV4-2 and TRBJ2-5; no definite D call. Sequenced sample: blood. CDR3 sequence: CASRQIGRIQETQYF. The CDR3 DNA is TGTGCCAGCAGGCAAATTGGCCGAATTCAAGAGACCCAGTACTTC.